This T cell receptor (beta chain) was documented in a study of T cells of healthy individuals. The CDR3 is 14 residues long. V was cut by 10 bases and J by 0 bases, with 13 bases left in between. The germline V gene encodes CDR1 SEHNR and CDR2 FQNEAQ (reference sequence). TCRdb itself ran the 5' RACE reads through MiXCR, one entry per CDR3 protein. The table records 85,000 to 100,000 distinct CDR3 sequences, 15% to 20% of them present only once. The TCR comes from a human donor in good health. This chain connects TRBV7-9 to TRBJ1-3; D unclear. CDR3 sequence: CAIRDGSSGNTIYF. The CDR3 region has the DNA TGTGCCATCCGCGACGGAAGCTCTGGAAACACCATATATTTT. Drawing the rest from reference TRBV7-9 and TRBJ1-3, the complete variable domain is DTGVSQNPRHKITKRGQNVTFRCDPISEHNRLYWYRQTLGQGPEFLTYFQNEAQLEKSRLLSDRFSAERPKGSFSTLEIQRTEQGDSAMYLCAIRDGSSGNTIYFGEGSWLTVV.